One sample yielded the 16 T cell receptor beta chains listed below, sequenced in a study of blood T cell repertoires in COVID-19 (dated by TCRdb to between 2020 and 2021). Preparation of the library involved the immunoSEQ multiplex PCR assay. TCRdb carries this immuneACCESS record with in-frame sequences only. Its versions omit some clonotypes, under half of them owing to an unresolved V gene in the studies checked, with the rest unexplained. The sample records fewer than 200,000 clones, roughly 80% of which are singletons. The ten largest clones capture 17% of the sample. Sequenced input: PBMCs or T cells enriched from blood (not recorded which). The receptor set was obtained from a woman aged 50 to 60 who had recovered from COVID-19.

The CDR3 DNA sequence: TGTGCCAGTAGTATCGGACAGGCCGATCTCTTCTCCAATCAGCCCCAGCATTTT. It yields the protein CASSIGQADLFSNQPQHF. The V call is TRBV19, the J call TRBJ1-5; TRBD1 agrees at 7 bases. This CDR3 spans 18 amino acids. The V and J ends lost 3 bases and 3 bases, in that order; junction bases with no gene match: 14. The germline gives CDR1 LNHDA, CDR2 SQIVND (reference sequence).

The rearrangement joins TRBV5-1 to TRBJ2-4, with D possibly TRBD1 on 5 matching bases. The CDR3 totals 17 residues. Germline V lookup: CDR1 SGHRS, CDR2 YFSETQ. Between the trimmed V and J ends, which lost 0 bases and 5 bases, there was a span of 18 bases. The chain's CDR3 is CASSLGGGAPGQNIQYF. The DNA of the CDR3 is TGCGCCAGCAGCTTGGGAGGTGGGGCACCGGGCCAAAACATTCAGTACTTC.

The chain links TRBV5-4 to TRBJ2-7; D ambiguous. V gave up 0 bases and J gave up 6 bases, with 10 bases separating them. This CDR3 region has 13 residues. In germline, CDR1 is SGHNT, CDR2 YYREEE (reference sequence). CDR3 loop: CASSLVPVSEQYF. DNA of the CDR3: TGTGCCAGCAGCTTGGTACCGGTAAGCGAGCAGTACTTC.

The CDR3 region has the DNA TGTGCCAGCAGTTACTCGGTGACAGGGGGCACAGATACGCAGTATTTT. Residues: CASSYSVTGGTDTQYF. This rearrangement joins TRBV6-6 to TRBJ2-3; 8 bases line up with TRBD1. Germline values: CDR1 MNHNY, CDR2 SVGAGI (reference sequence). The CDR3 length is 16 residues. With V trimmed by 0 bases and J by 1 base, 3 bases remained unmatched.

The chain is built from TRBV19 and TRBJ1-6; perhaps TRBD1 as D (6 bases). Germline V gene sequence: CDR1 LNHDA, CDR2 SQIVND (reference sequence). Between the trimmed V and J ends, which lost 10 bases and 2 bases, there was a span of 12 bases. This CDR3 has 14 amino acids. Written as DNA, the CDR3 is TGTGCCACCACAGGGAGCGCCTATAATTCACCCCTCCACTTT. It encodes CATTGSAYNSPLHF. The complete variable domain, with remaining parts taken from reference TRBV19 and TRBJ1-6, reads DGGITQSPKYLFRKEGQNVTLSCEQNLNHDAMYWYRQDPGQGLRLIYYSQIVNDFQKGDIAEGYSVSREKKESFPLTVTSAQKNPTAFYLCATTGSAYNSPLHFGNGTRLTVT.

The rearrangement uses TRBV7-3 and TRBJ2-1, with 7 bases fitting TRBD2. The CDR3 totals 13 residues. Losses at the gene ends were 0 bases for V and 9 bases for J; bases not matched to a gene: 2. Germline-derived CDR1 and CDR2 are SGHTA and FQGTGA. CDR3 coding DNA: TGTGCCAGCAGCTTAACATCGGGAGGTGAGCAGTTCTTC. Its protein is CASSLTSGGEQFF.

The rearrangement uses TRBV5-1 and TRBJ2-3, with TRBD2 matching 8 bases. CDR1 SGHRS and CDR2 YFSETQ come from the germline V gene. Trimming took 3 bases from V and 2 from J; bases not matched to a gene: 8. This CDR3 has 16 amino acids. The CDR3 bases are TGCGCCAGCAGCTCCTTTACTAGCGGACTCACAGATACGCAGTATTTT. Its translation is CASSSFTSGLTDTQYF.

The CDR3 protein is CASRLGAGSYEQYF. DNA for the CDR3: TGTGCCAGCAGACTGGGAGCGGGATCCTACGAGCAGTACTTC. V is TRBV6-5 and J is TRBJ2-7, with 7 nucleotides matching TRBD2. V shed 6 bases, J shed 1 base, and the junction held 6 bases outside the gene matches. Germline loops: CDR1 MNHEY, CDR2 SVGAGI. The CDR3 sequence is 14 residues long.

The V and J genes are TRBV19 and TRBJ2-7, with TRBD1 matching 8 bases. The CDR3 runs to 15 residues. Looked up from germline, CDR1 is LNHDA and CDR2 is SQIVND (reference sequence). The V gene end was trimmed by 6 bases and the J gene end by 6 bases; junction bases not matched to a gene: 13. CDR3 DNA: TGTGCCAGTAGGCCCTTGTGGGACAGGAGCGGCGAGCAGTACTTC. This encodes CASRPLWDRSGEQYF.

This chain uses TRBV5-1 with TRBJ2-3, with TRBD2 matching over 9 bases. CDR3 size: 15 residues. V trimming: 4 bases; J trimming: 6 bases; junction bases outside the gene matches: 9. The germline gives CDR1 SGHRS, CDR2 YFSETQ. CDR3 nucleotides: TGCGCCAGCAGCCCGATGGCGGGAGGGCCCGATACGCAGTATTTT. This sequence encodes CASSPMAGGPDTQYF.

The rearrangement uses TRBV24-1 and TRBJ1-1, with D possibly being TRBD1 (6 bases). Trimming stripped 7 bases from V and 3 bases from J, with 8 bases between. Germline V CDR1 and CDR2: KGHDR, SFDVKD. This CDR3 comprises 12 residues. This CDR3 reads CATREGDTEAFF. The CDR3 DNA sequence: TGTGCCACCAGAGAGGGGGACACTGAAGCTTTCTTT.

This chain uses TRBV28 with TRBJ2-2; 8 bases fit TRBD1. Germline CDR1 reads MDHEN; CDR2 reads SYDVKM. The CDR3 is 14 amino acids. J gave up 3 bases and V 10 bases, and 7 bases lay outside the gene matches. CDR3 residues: CATGQGFDTGELFF. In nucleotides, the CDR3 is TGTGCCACCGGACAGGGATTCGACACCGGGGAGCTGTTTTTT.

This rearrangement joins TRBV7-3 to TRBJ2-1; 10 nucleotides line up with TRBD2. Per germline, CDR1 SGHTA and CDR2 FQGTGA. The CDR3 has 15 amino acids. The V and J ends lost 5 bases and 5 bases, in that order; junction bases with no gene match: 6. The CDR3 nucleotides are TGTGCCAGCAGCCCACGGGGACTAGCGAACAATGAGCAGTTCTTC. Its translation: CASSPRGLANNEQFF. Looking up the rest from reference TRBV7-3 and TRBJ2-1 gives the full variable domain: GAGVSQTPSNKVTEKGKYVELRCDPISGHTALYWYRQSLGQGPEFLIYFQGTGAADDSGLPNDRFFAVRPEGSVSTLKIQRTERGDSAVYLCASSPRGLANNEQFFGPGTRLTVL.

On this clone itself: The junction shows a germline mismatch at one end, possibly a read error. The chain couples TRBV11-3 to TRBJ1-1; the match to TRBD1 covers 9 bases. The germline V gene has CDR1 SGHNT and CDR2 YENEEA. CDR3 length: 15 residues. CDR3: CASSLDSRTGARPVF. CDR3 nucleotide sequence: TGTGCCAGCAGCTTAGATTCCAGGACAGGGGCCCGTCCGGTCTTT.

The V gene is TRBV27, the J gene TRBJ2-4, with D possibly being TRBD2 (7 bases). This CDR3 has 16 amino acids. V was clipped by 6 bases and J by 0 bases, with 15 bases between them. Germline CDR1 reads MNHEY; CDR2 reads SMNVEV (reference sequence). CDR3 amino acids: CASSLWGGLAKNIQYF. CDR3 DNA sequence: TGTGCCAGCAGCCTCTGGGGGGGGCTAGCCAAAAACATTCAGTACTTC.

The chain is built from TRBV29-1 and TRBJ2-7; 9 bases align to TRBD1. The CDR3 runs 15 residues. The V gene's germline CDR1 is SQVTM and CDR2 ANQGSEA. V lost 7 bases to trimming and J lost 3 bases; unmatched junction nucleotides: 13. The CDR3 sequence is CSATKGQGRNYEQYF. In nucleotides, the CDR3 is TGCAGCGCCACGAAGGGACAGGGCCGGAACTACGAGCAGTACTTC.